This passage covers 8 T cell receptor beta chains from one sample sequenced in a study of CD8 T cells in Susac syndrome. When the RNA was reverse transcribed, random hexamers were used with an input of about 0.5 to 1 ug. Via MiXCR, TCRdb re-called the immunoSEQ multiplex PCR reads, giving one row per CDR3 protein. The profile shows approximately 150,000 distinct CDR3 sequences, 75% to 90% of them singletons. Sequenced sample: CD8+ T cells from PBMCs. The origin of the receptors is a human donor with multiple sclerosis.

The CDR3 spells CASSPGDEQYF. DNA for the CDR3: TGTGCCAGCTCACCAGGGGACGAGCAGTACTTC. The chain links TRBV18 to TRBJ2-7; D remains ambiguous. Trimming removed 2 bases from V and 5 bases from J, with 4 bases in between. Germline V gives CDR1 KGHSH, CDR2 LQKENI. The CDR3 contains 11 residues.

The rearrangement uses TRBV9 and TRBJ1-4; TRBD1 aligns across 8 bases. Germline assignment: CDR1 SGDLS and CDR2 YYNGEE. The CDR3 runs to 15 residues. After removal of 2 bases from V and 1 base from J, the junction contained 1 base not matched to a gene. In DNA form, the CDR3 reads TGTGCCAGCAGCGTCACAGGGGGAACTAATGAAAAACTGTTTTTT. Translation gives CASSVTGGTNEKLFF.

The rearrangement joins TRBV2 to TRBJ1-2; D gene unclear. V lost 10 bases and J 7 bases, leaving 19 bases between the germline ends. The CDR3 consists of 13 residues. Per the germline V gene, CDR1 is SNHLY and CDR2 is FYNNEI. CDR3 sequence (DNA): TGTGCCACTCGGGATGATATGGGTCGTGGCTACACCTTC. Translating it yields CATRDDMGRGYTF.

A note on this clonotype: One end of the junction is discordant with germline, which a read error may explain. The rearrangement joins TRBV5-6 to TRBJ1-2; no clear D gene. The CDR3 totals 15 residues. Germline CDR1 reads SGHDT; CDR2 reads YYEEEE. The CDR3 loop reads CASSLGVVPLDGYAF. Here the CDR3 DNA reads TGTGCCAGCAGCTTGGGGGTTGTCCCACTGGATGGCTACGCCTTC.

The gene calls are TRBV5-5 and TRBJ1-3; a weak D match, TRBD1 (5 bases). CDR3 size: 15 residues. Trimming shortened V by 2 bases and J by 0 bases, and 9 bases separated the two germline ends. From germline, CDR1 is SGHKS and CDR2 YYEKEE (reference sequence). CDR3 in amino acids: CASSFGGFSGNTIYF. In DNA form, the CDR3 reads TGTGCCAGCAGCTTTGGGGGATTCTCTGGAAACACCATATATTTT. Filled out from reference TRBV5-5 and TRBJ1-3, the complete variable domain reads DAGVTQSPTHLIKTRGQQVTLRCSPISGHKSVSWYQQVLGQGPQFIFQYYEKEERGRGNFPDRFSARQFPNYSSELNVNALLLGDSALYLCASSFGGFSGNTIYFGEGSWLTVV.

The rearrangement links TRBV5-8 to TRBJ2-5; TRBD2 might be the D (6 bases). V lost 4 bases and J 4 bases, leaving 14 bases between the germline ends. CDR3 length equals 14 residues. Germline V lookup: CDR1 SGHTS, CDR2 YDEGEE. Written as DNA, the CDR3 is TGTGCCAGCAGCCCCGGGGGAAGGGGAGAGACCCAGTACTTC. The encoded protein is CASSPGGRGETQYF.

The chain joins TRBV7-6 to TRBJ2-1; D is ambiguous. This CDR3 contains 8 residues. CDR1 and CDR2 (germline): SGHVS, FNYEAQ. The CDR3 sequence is CASSTGFF. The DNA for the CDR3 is TGTGCTAGCTCCACGGGGTTCTTC.

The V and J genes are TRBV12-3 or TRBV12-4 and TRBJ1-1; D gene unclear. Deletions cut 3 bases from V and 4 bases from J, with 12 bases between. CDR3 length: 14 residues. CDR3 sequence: CASSLVLRGTEAFF. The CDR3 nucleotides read TGTGCCAGCAGTTTGGTCTTACGGGGCACTGAAGCTTTCTTT.